This TCR beta chain was profiled in a study of metastatic and nonmetastatic thyroid tumors. Overall study context: It was across blood and tumor or nodule tissue from malignant and benign thyroid patients that repertoires were compared.

This clone was detected ten times or more. Its antigen remains unidentified. With MiXCR, TCRdb called clones anew from the PCR reads. This sample has about 70,000 clones; about 17% occur once, and the top ten carry over 10%. Study-level results: TCR beta diversity was reportedly significantly higher in malignant thyroid tumors than benign nodules, in blood and tumor.

No patient received treatment before thyroid surgery. The V gene's germline CDR1 is LGHDT and CDR2 YNNKEL (reference sequence). V dropped 4 bases and J dropped 6 bases, with 15 bases sitting between them. This CDR3 is built from 14 residues. This clonotype was sampled from a female donor with papillary thyroid cancer or a benign thyroid nodule (not recorded which). Some clones in this sample may be carry-over from other donors' samples. Sequencing was carried out using blood. V and J are TRBV3-1 and TRBJ1-2; possible D gene TRBD1, 5 bases. CDR3 region: CASSRLAGDDGYTF. Written as DNA, the CDR3 is TGTGCCAGCAGCCGCCTGGCGGGGGACGATGGCTACACCTTC. Full variable domain (outside the CDR3, taken from reference TRBV3-1 and TRBJ1-2): DTAVSQTPKYLVTQMGNDKSIKCEQNLGHDTMYWYKQDSKKFLKIMFSYNNKELIINETVPNRFSPKSPDKAHLNLHINSLELGDSAVYFCASSRLAGDDGYTFGSGTRLTVV.